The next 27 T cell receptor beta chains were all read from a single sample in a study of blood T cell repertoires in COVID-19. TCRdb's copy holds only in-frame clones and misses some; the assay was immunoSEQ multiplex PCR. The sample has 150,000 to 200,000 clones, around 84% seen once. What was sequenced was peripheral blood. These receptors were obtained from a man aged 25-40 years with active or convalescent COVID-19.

CDR3 bases: TGCAGCGTTGAGGTCGCAGGGAGGTCGACAGATACGCAGTATTTT. It yields the protein CSVEVAGRSTDTQYF. The chain is built from TRBV29-1 and TRBJ2-3; D might be TRBD2 (6 bases). Germline assignment: CDR1 SQVTM and CDR2 ANQGSEA. The CDR3 runs to 15 residues. Trimming left V 3 bases short and J 3 bases short, with 16 bases between.

The CDR3 coding sequence is TGTGCCAGCACGTTCAGGGAAAATAATTCACCCCTCCACTTT. Translating it yields CASTFRENNSPLHF. V gene TRBV27 combines with J gene TRBJ1-6; TRBD1 might be the D (5 bases). The V and J ends lost 7 bases and 5 bases respectively, with 12 bases between them. The CDR3 consists of 14 residues. Germline V gene sequence: CDR1 MNHEY, CDR2 SMNVEV (reference sequence).

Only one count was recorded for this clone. The DNA for the CDR3 is TGTGCCAGCAGCTACCACAGGGGGCCTTACAATGAGCAGTTCTTC. Translation gives CASSYHRGPYNEQFF. This rearrangement joins TRBV7-9 to TRBJ2-1; 9 bases line up with TRBD1. The CDR3 has 15 residues. In germline, CDR1 is SEHNR, CDR2 FQNEAQ (reference sequence). The trim removed 4 bases at V and 4 bases at J, leaving 5 bases unmatched.

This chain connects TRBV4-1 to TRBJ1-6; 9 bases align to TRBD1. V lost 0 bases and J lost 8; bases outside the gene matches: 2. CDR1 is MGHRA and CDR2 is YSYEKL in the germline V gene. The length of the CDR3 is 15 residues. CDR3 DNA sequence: TGCGCCAGCAGCCAAGACGACAGGGGGTATTCACCCCTCCACTTT. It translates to CASSQDDRGYSPLHF.

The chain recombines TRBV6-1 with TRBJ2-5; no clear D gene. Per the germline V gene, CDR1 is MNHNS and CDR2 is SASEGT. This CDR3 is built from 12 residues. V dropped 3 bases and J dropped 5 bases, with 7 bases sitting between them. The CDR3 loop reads CASSEYGETQYF. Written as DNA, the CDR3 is TGTGCCAGCAGTGAGTACGGGGAGACCCAGTACTTC.

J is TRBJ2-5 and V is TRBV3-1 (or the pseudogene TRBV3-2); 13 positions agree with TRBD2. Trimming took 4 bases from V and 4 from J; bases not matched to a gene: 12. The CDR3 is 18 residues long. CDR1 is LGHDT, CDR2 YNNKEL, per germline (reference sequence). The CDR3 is CASSPILAGGQLGETQYF. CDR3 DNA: TGTGCCAGCAGCCCGATACTAGCGGGAGGGCAATTGGGAGAGACCCAGTACTTC.

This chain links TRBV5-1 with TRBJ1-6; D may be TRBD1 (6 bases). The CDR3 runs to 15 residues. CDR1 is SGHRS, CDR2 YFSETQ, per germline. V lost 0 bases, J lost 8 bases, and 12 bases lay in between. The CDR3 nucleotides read TGCGCCAGCAGCTTGGATGGGGGCTTGGATTCACCCCTCCACTTT. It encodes CASSLDGGLDSPLHF.

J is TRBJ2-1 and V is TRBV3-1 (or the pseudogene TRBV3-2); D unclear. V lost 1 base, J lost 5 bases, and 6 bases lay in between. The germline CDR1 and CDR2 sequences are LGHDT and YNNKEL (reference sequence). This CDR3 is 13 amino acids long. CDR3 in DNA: TGTGCCAGCAGCCAAGTGGCCGACAATGAGCAGTTCTTC. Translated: CASSQVADNEQFF.

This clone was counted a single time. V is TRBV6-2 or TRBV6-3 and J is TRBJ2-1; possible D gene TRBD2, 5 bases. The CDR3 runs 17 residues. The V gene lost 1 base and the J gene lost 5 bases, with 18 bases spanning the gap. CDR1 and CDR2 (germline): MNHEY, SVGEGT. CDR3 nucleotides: TGTGCCAGCAGTTACTGGCTCGCTGCGGGTCCTAACAATGAGCAGTTCTTC. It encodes CASSYWLAAGPNNEQFF.

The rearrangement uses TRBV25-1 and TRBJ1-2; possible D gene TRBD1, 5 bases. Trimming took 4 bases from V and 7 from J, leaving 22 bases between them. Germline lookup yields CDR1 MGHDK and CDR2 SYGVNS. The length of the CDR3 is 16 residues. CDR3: CASSGGVSGRYGGYTF. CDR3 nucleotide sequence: TGTGCCAGCAGTGGAGGGGTTTCGGGGAGGTACGGTGGCTACACCTTC.

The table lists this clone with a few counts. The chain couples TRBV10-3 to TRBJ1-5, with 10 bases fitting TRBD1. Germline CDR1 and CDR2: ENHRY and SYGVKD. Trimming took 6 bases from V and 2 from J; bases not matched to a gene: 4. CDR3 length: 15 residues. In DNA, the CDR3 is TGTGCCATCAGCGCCGGGACAGGGGGCAATCAGCCCCAGCATTTT. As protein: CAISAGTGGNQPQHF.

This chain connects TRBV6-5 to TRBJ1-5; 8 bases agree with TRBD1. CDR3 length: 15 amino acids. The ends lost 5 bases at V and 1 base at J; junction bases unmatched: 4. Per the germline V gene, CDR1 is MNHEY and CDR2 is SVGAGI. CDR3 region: CASSPRTGSNQPQHF. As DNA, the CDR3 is TGTGCCAGCAGTCCGCGGACAGGGAGCAATCAGCCCCAGCATTTT.

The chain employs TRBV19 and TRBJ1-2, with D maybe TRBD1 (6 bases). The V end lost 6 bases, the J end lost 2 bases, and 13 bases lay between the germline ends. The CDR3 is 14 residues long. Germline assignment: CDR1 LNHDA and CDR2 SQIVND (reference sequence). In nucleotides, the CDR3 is TGTGCCAGTAGAACAGGGTCAAGCAACTATGGCTACACCTTC. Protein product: CASRTGSSNYGYTF.

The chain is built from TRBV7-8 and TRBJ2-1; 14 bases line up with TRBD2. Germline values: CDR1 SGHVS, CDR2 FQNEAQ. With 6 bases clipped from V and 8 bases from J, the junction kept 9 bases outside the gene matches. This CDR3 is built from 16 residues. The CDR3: CASRWTSGGRSDEQFF. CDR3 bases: TGTGCCAGCAGGTGGACTAGCGGGGGGCGGTCCGATGAGCAGTTCTTC.

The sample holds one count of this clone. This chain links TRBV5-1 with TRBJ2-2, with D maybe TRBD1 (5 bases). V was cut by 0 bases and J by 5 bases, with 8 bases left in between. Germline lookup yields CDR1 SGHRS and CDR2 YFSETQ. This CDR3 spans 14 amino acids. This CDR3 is CASSLGQGTGELFF. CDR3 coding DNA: TGCGCCAGCAGCTTGGGTCAGGGTACCGGGGAGCTGTTTTTT.

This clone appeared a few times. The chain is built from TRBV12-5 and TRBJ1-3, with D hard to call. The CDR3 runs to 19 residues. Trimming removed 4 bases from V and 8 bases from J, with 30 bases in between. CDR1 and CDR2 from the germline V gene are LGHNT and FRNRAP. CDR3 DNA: TGTGCTAGTGGTTGCCCTGGCCTTCACAGATGGATAGATGTGGACACCATATATTTT. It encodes CASGCPGLHRWIDVDTIYF.

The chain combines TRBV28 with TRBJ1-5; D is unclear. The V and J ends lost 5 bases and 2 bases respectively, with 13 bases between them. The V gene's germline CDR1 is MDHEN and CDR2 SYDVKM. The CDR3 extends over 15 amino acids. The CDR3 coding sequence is TGTGCCAGCAGTCCGCAGGTCCCCCGCAATCAGCCCCAGCATTTT. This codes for CASSPQVPRNQPQHF.

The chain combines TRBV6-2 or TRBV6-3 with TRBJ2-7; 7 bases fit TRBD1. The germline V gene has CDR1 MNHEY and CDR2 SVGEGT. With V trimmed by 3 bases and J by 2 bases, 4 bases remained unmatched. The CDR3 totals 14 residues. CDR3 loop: CASSYAGTAYEQYV. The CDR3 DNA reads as TGTGCCAGCAGTTATGCCGGGACAGCCTACGAGCAGTACGTC.

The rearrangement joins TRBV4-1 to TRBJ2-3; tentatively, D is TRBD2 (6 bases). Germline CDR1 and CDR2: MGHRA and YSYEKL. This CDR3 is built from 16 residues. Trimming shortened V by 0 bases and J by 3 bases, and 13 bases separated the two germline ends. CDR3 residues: CASSQDPAGTTDTQYF. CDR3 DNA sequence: TGCGCCAGCAGCCAAGATCCGGCGGGGACGACAGATACGCAGTATTTT.

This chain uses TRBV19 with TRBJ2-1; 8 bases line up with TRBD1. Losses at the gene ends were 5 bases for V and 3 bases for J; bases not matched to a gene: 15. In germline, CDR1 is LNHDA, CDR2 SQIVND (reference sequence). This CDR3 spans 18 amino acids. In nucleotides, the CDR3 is TGTGCCAGTAGTTCCAACGGACAGGGCAGCGGAGGCTACAATGAGCAGTTCTTC. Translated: CASSSNGQGSGGYNEQFF.

The CDR3 region is CASSPATGVDQPQHF. Written as DNA, the CDR3 is TGTGCCAGCTCACCAGCGACAGGGGTCGATCAGCCCCAGCATTTT. This rearrangement joins TRBV18 to TRBJ1-5; the match to TRBD1 covers 8 bases. There are 15 residues in the CDR3. Looked up from germline, CDR1 is KGHSH and CDR2 is LQKENI. V lost 2 bases to trimming and J lost 5 bases; unmatched junction nucleotides: 5.

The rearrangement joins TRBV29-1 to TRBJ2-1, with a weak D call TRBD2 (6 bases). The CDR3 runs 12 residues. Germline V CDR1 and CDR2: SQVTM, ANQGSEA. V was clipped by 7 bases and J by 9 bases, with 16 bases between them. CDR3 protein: CSALGPEGEQFF. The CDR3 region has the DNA TGCAGCGCGCTCGGACCGGAGGGTGAGCAGTTCTTC.

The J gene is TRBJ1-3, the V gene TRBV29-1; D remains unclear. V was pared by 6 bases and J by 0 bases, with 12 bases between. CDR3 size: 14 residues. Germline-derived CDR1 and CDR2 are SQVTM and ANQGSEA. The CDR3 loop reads CSVGGGYSGNTIYF. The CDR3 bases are TGCAGCGTCGGCGGCGGTTACTCTGGAAACACCATATATTTT.

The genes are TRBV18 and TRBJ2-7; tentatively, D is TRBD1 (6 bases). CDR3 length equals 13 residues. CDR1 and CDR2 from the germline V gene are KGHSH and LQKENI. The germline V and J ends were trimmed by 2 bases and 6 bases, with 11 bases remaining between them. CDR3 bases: TGTGCCAGCTCACCAGACGGCAGGGGCGAGCAGTACGTC. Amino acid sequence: CASSPDGRGEQYV.

In nucleotides, the CDR3 is TGTGCCAGCAGCGGATCCGGCGGGGGGAGGACTGAAGCTTTCTTT. Its protein product is CASSGSGGGRTEAFF. This chain connects TRBV9 to TRBJ1-1; TRBD1 is a possible D gene (5 bases). CDR3 length: 15 residues. Germline values: CDR1 SGDLS, CDR2 YYNGEE. The V end lost 3 bases, the J end lost 5 bases, and 17 bases lay between the germline ends.

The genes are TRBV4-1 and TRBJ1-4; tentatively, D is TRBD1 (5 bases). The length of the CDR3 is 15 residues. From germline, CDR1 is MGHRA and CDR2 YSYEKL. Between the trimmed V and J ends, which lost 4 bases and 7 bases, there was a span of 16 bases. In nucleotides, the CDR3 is TGCGCCAGCAGCCCCGTAGGCGGGAGGGGTGAAAAACTGTTTTTT. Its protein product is CASSPVGGRGEKLFF.

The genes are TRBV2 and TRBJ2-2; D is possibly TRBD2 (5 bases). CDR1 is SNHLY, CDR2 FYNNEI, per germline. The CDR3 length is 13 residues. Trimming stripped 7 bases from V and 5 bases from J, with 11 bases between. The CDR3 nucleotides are TGTGCCAGCACGGCGGGTAGAACCGGGGAGCTGTTTTTT. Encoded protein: CASTAGRTGELFF.